The TCR beta chain under discussion was sequenced for a study of tumor-infiltrating lymphocytes in primary liver carcinoma. Across the whole study: Tumors were staged T1-T3 N0M0 and measured 4.2 to 10 cm across.

Using a constant-region primer together with ProtoScript II reverse transcriptase, TCR beta cDNA was made from 500 to 650 ng of total RNA. Libraries for TCR beta were built through three nested multiplex PCR rounds, which together made up a slightly modified ARM-PCR procedure. MiXCR was run by TCRdb on the multiplex PCR reads, yielding one entry per CDR3 protein. The table shows some 32,000 distinct CDR3 sequences, with 75% to 85% occurring only once. The sample holds a few counts of this clonotype. Its antigen is currently unknown. It may be a read error: a sequence one base away is much more abundant. Study findings and constraints: Just about 7-25% of leading clones were found in every one of five regions. Tumor tissue displayed a significantly greater top-250-clone fraction than blood (p = 0.039).

Co-extracted RNA and DNA came from approximately 20-30 mg of unsorted bulk tissue. Each tumor sample had over 75% viable tumor cells. Sequencing input: liver tumor tissue from sampling region 5. Subset here: tumor region T5, tumor centre. The TCR comes from a man aged 35-49 years with primary liver carcinoma and hepatitis B virus infection.

CDR3 sequence: CASCLAGYMQYF. The CDR3 DNA follows: TGTGCCAGCTGTTTGGCAGGGTATATGCAGTACTTC. The V call is TRBV28, the J call TRBJ2-7; D may be TRBD1 (5 bases). Germline CDR1 reads MDHEN; CDR2 reads SYDVKM. The CDR3 totals 12 residues.